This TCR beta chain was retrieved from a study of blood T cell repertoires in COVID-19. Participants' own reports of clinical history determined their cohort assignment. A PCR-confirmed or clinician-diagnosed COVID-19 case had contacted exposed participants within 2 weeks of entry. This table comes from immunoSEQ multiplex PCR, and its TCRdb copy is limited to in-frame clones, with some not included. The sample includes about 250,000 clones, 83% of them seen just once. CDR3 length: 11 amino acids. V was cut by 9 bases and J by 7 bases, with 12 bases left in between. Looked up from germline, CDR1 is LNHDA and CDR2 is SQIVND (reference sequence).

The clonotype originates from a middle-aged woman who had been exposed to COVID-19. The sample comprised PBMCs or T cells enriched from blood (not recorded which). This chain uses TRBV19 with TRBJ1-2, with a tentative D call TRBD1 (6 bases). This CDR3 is CASTSGVGYTF. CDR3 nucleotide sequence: TGTGCCAGCACGTCAGGGGTTGGCTACACCTTC.